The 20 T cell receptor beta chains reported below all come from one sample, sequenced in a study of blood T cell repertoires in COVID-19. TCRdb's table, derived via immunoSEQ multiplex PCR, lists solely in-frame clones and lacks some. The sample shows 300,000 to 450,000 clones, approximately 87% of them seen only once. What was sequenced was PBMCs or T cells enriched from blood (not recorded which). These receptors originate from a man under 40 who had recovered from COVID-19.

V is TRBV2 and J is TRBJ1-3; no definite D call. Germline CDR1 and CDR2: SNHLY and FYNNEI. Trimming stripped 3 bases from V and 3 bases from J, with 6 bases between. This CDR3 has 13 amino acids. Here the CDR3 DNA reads TGTGCCAGCAGTGACAGAATTGGAAACACCATATATTTT. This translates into CASSDRIGNTIYF.

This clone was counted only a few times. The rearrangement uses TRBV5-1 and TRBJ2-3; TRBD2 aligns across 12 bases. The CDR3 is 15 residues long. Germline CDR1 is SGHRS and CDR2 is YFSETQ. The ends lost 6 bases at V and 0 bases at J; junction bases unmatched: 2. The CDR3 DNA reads TGCGCCAGCACTGGACTAGCGGGGAGCACAGATACGCAGTATTTT. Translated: CASTGLAGSTDTQYF.

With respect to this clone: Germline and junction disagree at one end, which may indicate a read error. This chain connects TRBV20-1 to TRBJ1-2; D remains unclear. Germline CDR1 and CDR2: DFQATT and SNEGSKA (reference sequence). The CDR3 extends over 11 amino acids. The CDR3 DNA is TGCAGTGCTAGCCCCGGGAACTGGAGGCTCTTC. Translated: CSASPGNWRLF.

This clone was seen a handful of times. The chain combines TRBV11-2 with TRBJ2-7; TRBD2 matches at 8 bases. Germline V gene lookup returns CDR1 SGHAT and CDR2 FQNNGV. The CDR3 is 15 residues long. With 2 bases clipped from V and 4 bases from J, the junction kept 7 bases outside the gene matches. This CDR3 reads CASSLIMSGGYEQYF. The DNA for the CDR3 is TGTGCCAGCAGCTTAATTATGAGCGGGGGATACGAGCAGTACTTC.

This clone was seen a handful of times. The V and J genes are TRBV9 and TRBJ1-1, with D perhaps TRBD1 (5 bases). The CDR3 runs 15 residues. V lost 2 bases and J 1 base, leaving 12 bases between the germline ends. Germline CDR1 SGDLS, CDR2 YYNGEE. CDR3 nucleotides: TGTGCCAGCAGCGTCGGGGGTTCAACGAACACTGAAGCTTTCTTT. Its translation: CASSVGGSTNTEAFF.

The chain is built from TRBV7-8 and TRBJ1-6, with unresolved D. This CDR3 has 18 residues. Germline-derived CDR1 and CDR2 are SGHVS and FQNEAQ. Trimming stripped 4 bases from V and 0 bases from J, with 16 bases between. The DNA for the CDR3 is TGTGCCAGCAGCTCCCCGATTGGGCTCAGCTCCTATAATTCACCCCTCCACTTT. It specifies CASSSPIGLSSYNSPLHF.

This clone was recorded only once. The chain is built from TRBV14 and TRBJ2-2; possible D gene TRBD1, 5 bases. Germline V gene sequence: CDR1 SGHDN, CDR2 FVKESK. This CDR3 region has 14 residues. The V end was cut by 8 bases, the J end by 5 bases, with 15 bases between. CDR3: CASRVTAKTGELFF. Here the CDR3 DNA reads TGTGCCAGCCGAGTGACAGCAAAAACCGGGGAGCTGTTTTTT.

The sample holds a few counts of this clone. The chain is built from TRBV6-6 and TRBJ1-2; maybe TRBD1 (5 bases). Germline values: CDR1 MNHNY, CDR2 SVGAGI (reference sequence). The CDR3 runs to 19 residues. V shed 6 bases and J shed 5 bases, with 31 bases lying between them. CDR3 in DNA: TGTGCCAGCAGCCGACCAAGGGTCGGGCAGGGCGTAGGTGCATATGGCTACACCTTC. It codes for CASSRPRVGQGVGAYGYTF.

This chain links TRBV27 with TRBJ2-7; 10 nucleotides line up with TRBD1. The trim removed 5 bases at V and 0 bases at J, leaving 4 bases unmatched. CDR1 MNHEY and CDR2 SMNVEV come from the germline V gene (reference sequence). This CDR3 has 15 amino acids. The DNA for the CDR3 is TGTGCCAGCAGTCGGACAGGGGGGGCCTCCTACGAGCAGTACTTC. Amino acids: CASSRTGGASYEQYF.

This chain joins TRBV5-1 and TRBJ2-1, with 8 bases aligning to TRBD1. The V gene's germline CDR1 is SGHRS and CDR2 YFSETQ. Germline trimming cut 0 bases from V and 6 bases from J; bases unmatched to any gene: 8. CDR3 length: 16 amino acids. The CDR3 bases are TGCGCCAGCAGCTTGGCCGGTGCAGGGGGCTTCAATGAGCAGTTCTTC. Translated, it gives CASSLAGAGGFNEQFF.

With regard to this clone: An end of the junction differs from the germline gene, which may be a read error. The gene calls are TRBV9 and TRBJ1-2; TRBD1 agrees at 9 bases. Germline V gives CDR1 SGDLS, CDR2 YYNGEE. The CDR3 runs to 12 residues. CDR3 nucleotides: TGTGCCAGCAGCGTAGGGGGACAGGGCTATTCCTTC. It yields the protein CASSVGGQGYSF.

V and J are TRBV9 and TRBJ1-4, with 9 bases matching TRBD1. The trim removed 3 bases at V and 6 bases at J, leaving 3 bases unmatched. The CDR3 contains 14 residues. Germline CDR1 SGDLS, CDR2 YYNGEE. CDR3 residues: CASSARTGDEKLFF. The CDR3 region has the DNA TGTGCCAGCAGCGCCCGGACAGGGGATGAAAAACTGTTTTTT.

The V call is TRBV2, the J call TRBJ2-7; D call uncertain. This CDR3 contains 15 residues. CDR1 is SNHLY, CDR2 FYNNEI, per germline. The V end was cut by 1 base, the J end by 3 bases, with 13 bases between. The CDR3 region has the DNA TGTGCCAGCAGTGAAGTATGGTCCAGGATCTACGAGCAGTACTTC. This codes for CASSEVWSRIYEQYF.

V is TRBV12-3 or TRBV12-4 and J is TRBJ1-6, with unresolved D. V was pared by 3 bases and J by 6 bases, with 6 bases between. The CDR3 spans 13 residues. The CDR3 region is CASSLRSNSPLHF. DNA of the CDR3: TGTGCCAGCAGTTTGAGGAGTAATTCACCCCTCCACTTT.

The CDR3 nucleotides read TGTGCCAGCAGCTTAGCACTCCGGTCAGGGGTCCAAGAGACCCAGTACTTC. Encoded protein: CASSLALRSGVQETQYF. The V and J genes are TRBV7-9 and TRBJ2-5, with D perhaps matching TRBD1 (6 bases). Germline V gene sequence: CDR1 SEHNR, CDR2 FQNEAQ (reference sequence). The V and J ends lost 0 bases and 1 base respectively, with 15 bases between them. This CDR3 comprises 17 residues.

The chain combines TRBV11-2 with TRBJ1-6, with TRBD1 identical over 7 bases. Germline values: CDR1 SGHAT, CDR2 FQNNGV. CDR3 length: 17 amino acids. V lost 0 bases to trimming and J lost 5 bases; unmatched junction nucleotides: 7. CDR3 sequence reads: CASSLEGQELNNSPLHF. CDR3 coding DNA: TGTGCCAGCAGCTTAGAAGGACAGGAGTTAAATAATTCACCCCTCCACTTT.

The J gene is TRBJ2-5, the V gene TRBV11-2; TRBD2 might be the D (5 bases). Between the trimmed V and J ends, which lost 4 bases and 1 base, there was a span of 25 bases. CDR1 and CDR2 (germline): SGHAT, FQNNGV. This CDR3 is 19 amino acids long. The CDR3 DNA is TGTGCCAGCAGCTCAAGAGGGCCCCACCGGCAGACCCTCCAAGAGACCCAGTACTTC. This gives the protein CASSSRGPHRQTLQETQYF.

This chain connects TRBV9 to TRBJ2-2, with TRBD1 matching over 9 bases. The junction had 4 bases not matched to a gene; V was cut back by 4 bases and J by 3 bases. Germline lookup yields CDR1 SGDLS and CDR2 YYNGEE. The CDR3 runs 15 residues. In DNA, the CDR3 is TGTGCCAGCAGCCCAGGGGACAGGGACACCGGGGAGCTGTTTTTT. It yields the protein CASSPGDRDTGELFF.

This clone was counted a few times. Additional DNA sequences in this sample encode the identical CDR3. CDR3 DNA: TGTGCCAGCAGCTTGGGCGGGGGCAATCAGCCCCAGCATTTT. This sequence encodes CASSLGGGNQPQHF. The chain recombines TRBV5-4 with TRBJ1-5; D gene ambiguous. This CDR3 is built from 14 residues. Germline V lookup: CDR1 SGHNT, CDR2 YYREEE (reference sequence). Trimming shortened V by 0 bases and J by 2 bases, and 6 bases separated the two germline ends.

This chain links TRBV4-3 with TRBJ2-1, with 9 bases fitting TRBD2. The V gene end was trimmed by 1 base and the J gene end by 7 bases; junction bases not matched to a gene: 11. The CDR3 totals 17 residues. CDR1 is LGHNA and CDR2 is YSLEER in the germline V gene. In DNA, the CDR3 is TGCGCCAGCAGCCAAGCGGACGGCGGGGGGGCGAGAAATGAGCAGTTCTTC. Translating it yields CASSQADGGGARNEQFF.